This T cell receptor (beta chain) was documented in a study of T cells in Graves' hyperthyroidism and ophthalmopathy. Study-wide results and caveats: In the blood, most expanded thyroid clonotypes above 0.001 appeared as well.

What was amplified from RNA transcripts were TCR beta CDR3 regions. The TCR CDR3 first-round RT-PCR relied on the HTBI primer set. MiXCR, applied by TCRdb to the multiplex PCR reads, yields one record per CDR3 protein. The sample includes 350,000 to 450,000 distinct CDR3 sequences, approximately 15% of them seen just once. Turning to this clonotype: Its antigen remains unidentified.

The study excluded patients with uncontrolled infection, other autoimmune disease, pregnancy or lactation. Clinical symptoms, serum thyroxine and TRAb, thyroid ultrasound and orbital computed tomography were used for the diagnoses. Input material: blood. The receptor was derived from a woman between 55 and 75 years old with Graves' hyperthyroidism.

This CDR3 is CASSQVDQETQYF. The CDR3 DNA follows: TGTGCCAGCAGCCAAGTTGACCAAGAGACCCAGTACTTC. The chain carries TRBV3-1 and TRBJ2-5; D gene ambiguous. Germline V gene sequence: CDR1 LGHDT, CDR2 YNNKEL (reference sequence). This CDR3 is built from 13 residues. V was shortened by 1 base and J by 0 bases, with 3 bases between the two germline ends.